This entry lists 14 T cell receptor beta chains sequenced from one sample in a study of cytomegalovirus exposure and HLA in healthy donors. Amplification used 60 Vbeta primers and 13 Jbeta primers. Assay used: immunoSEQ multiplex PCR; TCRdb lists only in-frame clones, some missing. The data hold over 150,000 clones, with roughly 77% observed a single time. The sequencing sample was made of PBMCs. The receptors shown here come from a woman aged 45-65 years in good health and CMV-seropositive.

The chain carries TRBV7-2 and TRBJ1-2, with 8 nucleotides matching TRBD1. The length of the CDR3 is 14 residues. Trimming removed 5 bases from V and 8 bases from J; junction bases left unmatched: 10. Germline values: CDR1 SGHTA, CDR2 FQGNSA. CDR3 DNA: TGTGCCAGCAGCGCCAGACAGGGGAGTCTGGGCTACACCTTC. The encoded protein is CASSARQGSLGYTF.

This chain joins TRBV9 and TRBJ2-1; D might be TRBD1 (5 bases). This CDR3 comprises 16 residues. Trimming took off 2 bases at V and 0 bases at J, with 12 bases between the two ends. The germline V gene encodes CDR1 SGDLS and CDR2 YYNGEE. CDR3 amino acids: CASSVRQLVSYNEQFF. The CDR3 DNA sequence: TGTGCCAGCAGCGTCAGACAGTTGGTCTCCTACAATGAGCAGTTCTTC.

This chain uses TRBV6-5 with TRBJ2-7; D possibly corresponds to TRBD1 (5 bases). CDR3 length: 16 amino acids. The germline CDR1 and CDR2 sequences are MNHEY and SVGAGI. The ends were cut back, 3 bases at V and 2 bases at J, with 17 bases in the middle. The CDR3 bases are TGTGCCAGCAGTTATAGGGGCAGCCTTGAGCCCTACGAGCAGTACTTC. Translation: CASSYRGSLEPYEQYF.

The gene calls are TRBV5-1 and TRBJ1-1, with 8 bases lining up with TRBD1. The ends lost 1 base at V and 1 base at J; junction bases unmatched: 3. The CDR3 loop spans 15 amino acids. Germline V lookup: CDR1 SGHRS, CDR2 YFSETQ. CDR3 sequence (DNA): TGCGCCAGCAGCTTGCCACAGGGGGAGAACACTGAAGCTTTCTTT. Its translation is CASSLPQGENTEAFF.

With respect to this clone: This sample includes further DNA sequences coding for the same CDR3. V usage is TRBV29-1 and J usage is TRBJ2-5, with D possibly being TRBD1 (6 bases). Germline V CDR1 and CDR2: SQVTM, ANQGSEA. The CDR3 is made up of 12 amino acids. V lost 7 bases and J 2 bases, leaving 11 bases between the germline ends. The CDR3: CSARTVQETQYF. In DNA form, the CDR3 reads TGCAGCGCCCGGACAGTTCAAGAGACCCAGTACTTC.

The rearrangement links TRBV18 to TRBJ1-5; D gene uncertain. From germline, CDR1 is KGHSH and CDR2 LQKENI. This CDR3 is 14 amino acids long. Trimming stripped 3 bases from V and 0 bases from J, with 6 bases between. The CDR3 bases are TGTGCCAGCTCACCTCAGTATAGCAATCAGCCCCAGCATTTT. It is translated as CASSPQYSNQPQHF.

This clone occurred a few times. V gene TRBV27 combines with J gene TRBJ2-2; D possibly corresponds to TRBD2 (5 bases). Germline V gene data show CDR1 as MNHEY and CDR2 as SMNVEV (reference sequence). CDR3 length: 14 amino acids. V was trimmed by 5 bases and J by 4 bases, leaving 11 bases between them. Here the CDR3 DNA reads TGTGCCAGCAGTCTCACTAGGAGCACCGGGGAGCTGTTTTTT. It translates to CASSLTRSTGELFF.

The V call is TRBV19, the J call TRBJ1-1; 8 nucleotides match TRBD1. The CDR3 length is 14 residues. The V and J ends lost 4 bases and 8 bases, in that order; junction bases with no gene match: 9. The germline gives CDR1 LNHDA, CDR2 SQIVND (reference sequence). The CDR3 loop is CASSTRTGRGEAFF. For the CDR3, the DNA is TGTGCCAGTAGTACTCGGACAGGGAGGGGGGAAGCTTTCTTT.

The V call is TRBV11-3, the J call TRBJ2-7, with 7 bases fitting TRBD1. J lost 5 bases, V lost 2 bases, and 6 bases had no gene match. This CDR3 is 14 amino acids long. Per germline, CDR1 SGHNT and CDR2 YENEEA. In DNA form, the CDR3 reads TGTGCCAGCAGCTTATCAGGGGGAACGGACGAGCAGTACTTC. Protein product: CASSLSGGTDEQYF. Complete variable domain (other parts from reference TRBV11-3 and TRBJ2-7): EAGVVQSPRYKIIEKKQPVAFWCNPISGHNTLYWYLQNLGQGPELLIRYENEEAVDDSQLPKDRFSAERLKGVDSTLKIQPAELGDSAVYLCASSLSGGTDEQYFGPGTRLTVT.

This chain links TRBV4-2 with TRBJ1-4; D is uncertain. CDR1 LGHNA and CDR2 YNFKEQ come from the germline V gene. V lost 0 bases to trimming and J lost 10 bases, with 12 bases between them. This CDR3 region has 14 residues. The CDR3 is CASSQETPSRKLFF. The CDR3 coding sequence is TGTGCCAGCAGCCAAGAGACCCCTAGCAGAAAACTGTTTTTT.

This chain uses TRBV5-5 with TRBJ2-7; D gene unclear. The CDR3 has 14 amino acids. Germline V gene lookup returns CDR1 SGHKS and CDR2 YYEKEE (reference sequence). V was trimmed by 0 bases and J by 0 bases, leaving 7 bases between them. In nucleotides, the CDR3 is TGTGCCAGCAGCTTGGTCCACTCCTCCTACGAGCAGTACTTC. Protein sequence: CASSLVHSSYEQYF. Looking up the rest from reference TRBV5-5 and TRBJ2-7 gives the full variable domain: DAGVTQSPTHLIKTRGQQVTLRCSPISGHKSVSWYQQVLGQGPQFIFQYYEKEERGRGNFPDRFSARQFPNYSSELNVNALLLGDSALYLCASSLVHSSYEQYFGPGTRLTVT.

This chain links TRBV4-2 with TRBJ2-5; possible D gene TRBD2, 5 bases. The CDR3 loop spans 13 amino acids. Germline V lookup: CDR1 LGHNA, CDR2 YNFKEQ. Trimming cost V 5 bases and J 4 bases, with 11 bases left between them. The CDR3, as DNA: TGTGCCAGCAGCGAGGGCGTGGGAGAGACCCAGTACTTC. This codes for CASSEGVGETQYF.

The chain recombines TRBV11-2 with TRBJ2-6, with D perhaps TRBD2 (6 bases). The CDR3 extends over 15 amino acids. The germline V gene has CDR1 SGHAT and CDR2 FQNNGV. V dropped 5 bases and J dropped 1 base, with 9 bases sitting between them. In DNA, the CDR3 is TGTGCCAGCAGCCCCGGACTATCTGGGGCCAACGTCCTGACTTTC. Its protein is CASSPGLSGANVLTF.

CDR3 amino acids: CASSPTWDREWGELFF. CDR3 coding DNA: TGTGCCAGCAGCCCTACCTGGGACAGGGAATGGGGGGAGCTGTTTTTT. V and J are TRBV7-6 and TRBJ2-2, with 9 bases matching TRBD1. The CDR3 consists of 16 residues. The germline V gene has CDR1 SGHVS and CDR2 FNYEAQ. With V trimmed by 5 bases and J by 8 bases, 12 bases remained unmatched.